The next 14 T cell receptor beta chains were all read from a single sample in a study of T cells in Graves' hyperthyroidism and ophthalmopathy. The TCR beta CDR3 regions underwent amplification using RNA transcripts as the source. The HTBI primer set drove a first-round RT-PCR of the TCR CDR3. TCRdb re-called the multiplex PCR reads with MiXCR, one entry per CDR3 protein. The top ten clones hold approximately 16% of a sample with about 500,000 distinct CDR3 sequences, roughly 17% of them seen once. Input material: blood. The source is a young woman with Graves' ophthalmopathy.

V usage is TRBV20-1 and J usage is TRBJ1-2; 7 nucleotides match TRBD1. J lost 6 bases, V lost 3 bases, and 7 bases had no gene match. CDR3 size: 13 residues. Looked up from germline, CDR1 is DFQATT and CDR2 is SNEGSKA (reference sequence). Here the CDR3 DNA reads TGCAGTGCTAGTCCCGACAGGGTTGATGGCTACACCTTC. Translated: CSASPDRVDGYTF.

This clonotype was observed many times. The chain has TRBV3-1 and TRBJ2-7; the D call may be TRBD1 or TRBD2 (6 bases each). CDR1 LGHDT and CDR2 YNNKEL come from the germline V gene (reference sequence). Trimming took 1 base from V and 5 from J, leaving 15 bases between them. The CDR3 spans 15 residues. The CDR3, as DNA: TGTGCCAGCAGCCAAGGGGTCGGGGGCTTCCACGAGCAGTACTTC. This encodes CASSQGVGGFHEQYF.

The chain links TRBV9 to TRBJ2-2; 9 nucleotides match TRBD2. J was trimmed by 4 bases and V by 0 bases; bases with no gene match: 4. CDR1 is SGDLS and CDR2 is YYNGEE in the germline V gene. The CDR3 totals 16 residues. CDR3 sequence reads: CASSVGVAGVTGELFF. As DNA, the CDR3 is TGTGCCAGCAGCGTAGGGGTAGCGGGAGTCACCGGGGAGCTGTTTTTT.

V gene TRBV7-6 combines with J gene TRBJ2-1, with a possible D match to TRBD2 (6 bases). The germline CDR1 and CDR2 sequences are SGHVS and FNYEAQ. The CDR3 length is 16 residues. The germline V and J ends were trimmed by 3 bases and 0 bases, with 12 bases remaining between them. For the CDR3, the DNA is TGTGCCAGCAGCTTGTCCATCGGGAGCTCCTACAATGAGCAGTTCTTC. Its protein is CASSLSIGSSYNEQFF.

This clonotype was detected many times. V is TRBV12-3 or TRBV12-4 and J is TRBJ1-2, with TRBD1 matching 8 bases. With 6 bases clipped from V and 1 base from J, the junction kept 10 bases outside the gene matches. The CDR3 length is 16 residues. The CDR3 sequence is CASSLIGTGLNYGYTF. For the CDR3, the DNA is TGTGCCAGCAGCTTGATCGGGACAGGACTTAACTATGGCTACACCTTC.

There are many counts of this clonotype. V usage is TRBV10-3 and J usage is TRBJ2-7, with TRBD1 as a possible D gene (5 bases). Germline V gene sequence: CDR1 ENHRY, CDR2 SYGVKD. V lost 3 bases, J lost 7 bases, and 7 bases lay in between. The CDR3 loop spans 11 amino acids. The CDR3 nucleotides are TGTGCCATCAGTGAAGGGGATGAGCAGTACTTC. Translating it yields CAISEGDEQYF.

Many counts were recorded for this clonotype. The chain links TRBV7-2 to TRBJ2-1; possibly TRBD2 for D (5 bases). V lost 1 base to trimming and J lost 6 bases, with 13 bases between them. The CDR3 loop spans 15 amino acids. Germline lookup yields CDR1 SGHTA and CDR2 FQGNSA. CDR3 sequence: CASSLVPTIPNEQFF. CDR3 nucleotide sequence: TGTGCCAGCAGCTTAGTGCCGACTATTCCCAATGAGCAGTTCTTC.

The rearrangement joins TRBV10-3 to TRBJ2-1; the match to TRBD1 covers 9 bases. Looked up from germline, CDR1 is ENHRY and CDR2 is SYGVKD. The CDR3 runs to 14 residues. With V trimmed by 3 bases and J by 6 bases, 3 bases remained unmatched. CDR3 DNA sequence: TGTGCCATCAGTGAACGGACAGGGGTCAATGAGCAGTTCTTC. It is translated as CAISERTGVNEQFF.

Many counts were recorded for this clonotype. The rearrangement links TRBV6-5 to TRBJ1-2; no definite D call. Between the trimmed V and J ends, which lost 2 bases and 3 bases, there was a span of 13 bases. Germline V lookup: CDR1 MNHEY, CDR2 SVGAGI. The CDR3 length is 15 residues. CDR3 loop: CASSYDPGADYGYTF. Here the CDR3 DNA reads TGTGCCAGCAGTTACGATCCGGGAGCTGACTATGGCTACACCTTC.

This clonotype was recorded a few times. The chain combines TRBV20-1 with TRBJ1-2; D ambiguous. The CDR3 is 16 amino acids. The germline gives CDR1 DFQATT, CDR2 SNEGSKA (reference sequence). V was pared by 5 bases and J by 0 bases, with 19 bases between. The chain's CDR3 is CSAGRFPGLSNYGYTF. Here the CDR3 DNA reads TGCAGTGCTGGGCGATTCCCAGGATTATCTAACTATGGCTACACCTTC.

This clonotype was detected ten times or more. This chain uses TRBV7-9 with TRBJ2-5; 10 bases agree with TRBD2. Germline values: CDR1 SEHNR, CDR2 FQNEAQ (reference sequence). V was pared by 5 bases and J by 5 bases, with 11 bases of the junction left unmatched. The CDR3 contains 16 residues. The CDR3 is CASSPSIAGGGETQYF. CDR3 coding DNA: TGTGCCAGCAGCCCGTCTATAGCGGGGGGAGGGGAGACCCAGTACTTC.

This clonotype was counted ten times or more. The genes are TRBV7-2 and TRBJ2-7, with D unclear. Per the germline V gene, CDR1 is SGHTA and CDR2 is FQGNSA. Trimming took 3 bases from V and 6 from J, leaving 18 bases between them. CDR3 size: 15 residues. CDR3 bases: TGTGCCAGCAGCTTCTTCCCCGGAGATAGCCTCGAGCAGTACTTC. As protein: CASSFFPGDSLEQYF.

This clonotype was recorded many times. CDR3 sequence (DNA): TGTGCCAGCAGTTTGAGGGGCTGGGACACTGAAGCTTTCTTT. This gives the protein CASSLRGWDTEAFF. V gene TRBV27 combines with J gene TRBJ1-1, with D possibly matching TRBD1 (5 bases). CDR1 is MNHEY and CDR2 is SMNVEV in the germline V gene (reference sequence). V was clipped by 3 bases and J by 3 bases, with 11 bases between them. The CDR3 runs to 14 residues.

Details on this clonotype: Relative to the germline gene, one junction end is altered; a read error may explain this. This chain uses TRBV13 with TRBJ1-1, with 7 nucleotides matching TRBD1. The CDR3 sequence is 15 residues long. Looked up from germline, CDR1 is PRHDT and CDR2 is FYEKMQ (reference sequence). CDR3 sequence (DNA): TGCGCCAGCAGCCTCGGCCCCGCAGGGGGCACTGAAGCTTTCTTT. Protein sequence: CASSLGPAGGTEAFF.